This T cell receptor beta chain was sequenced for a study of blood T cell repertoires in COVID-19. Study-wide background: Whether acute or convalescent, the COVID-19 samples came from the United States, Italy and Spain.

Authors' processing steps: How many nucleated cells were present was estimated from reference gene primer amplification. Sequencing was performed with immunoSEQ multiplex PCR; in TCRdb, only in-frame clones are kept and a portion is missing. D and trimming come from the DNA, and the V and J calls and clone size come from that table. The data contain approximately 330,000 clones, around 90% of them singletons. Germline CDR1 is SGHDT and CDR2 is YYEEEE. Losses at the gene ends were 1 base for V and 5 bases for J; bases not matched to a gene: 3. The CDR3 sequence is 14 residues long. Sample: peripheral blood. The receptor was derived from a man aged 30-40 years with COVID-19, enrolled during active disease. This chain joins TRBV5-6 and TRBJ2-7, with TRBD1 matching 10 bases. The CDR3 bases are TGTGCCAGCAGCTTGTGGGACAGGGGCCACGAGCAGTACTTC. Amino acids: CASSLWDRGHEQYF.